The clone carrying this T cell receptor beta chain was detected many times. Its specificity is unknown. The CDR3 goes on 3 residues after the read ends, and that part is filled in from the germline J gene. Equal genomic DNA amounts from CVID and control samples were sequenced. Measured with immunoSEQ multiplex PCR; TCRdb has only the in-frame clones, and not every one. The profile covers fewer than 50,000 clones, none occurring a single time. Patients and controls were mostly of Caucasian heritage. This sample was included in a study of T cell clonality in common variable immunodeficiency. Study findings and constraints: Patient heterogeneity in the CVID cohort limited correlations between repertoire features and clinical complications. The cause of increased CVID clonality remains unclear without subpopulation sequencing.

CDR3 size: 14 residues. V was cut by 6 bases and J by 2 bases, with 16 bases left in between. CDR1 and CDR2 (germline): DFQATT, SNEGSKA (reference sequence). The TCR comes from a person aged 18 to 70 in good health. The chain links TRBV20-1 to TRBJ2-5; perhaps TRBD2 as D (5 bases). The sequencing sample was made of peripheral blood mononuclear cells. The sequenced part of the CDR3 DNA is TGCAGTGCCCCTAAGCGTGGAGGTCAAGAGACC. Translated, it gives CSAPKRGGQET. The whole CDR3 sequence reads CSAPKRGGQETQYF.